The clone carrying this TCR beta chain was picked up many times. This entry belongs to a study of read filtering for tumor transcriptome and immune sequencing. Looking at the study overall: The cohort had 17 men and under 15 women aged roughly 47 to 85, mean around 66 years.

Molecular barcoded adaptors covering alpha/delta and beta/gamma chains were used on approximately 440 ng RNA. TCRdb independently ran MiXCR on the reads; one entry per CDR3 protein. The sample consists of about 90,000 distinct CDR3 sequences, around 12% of them appearing once. Sequences were obtained from a population of CD138-negative cells sorted from bone marrow. The TCR comes from a donor aged 40 or older with multiple myeloma.

In DNA form, the CDR3 reads TGTGCCAGCAGCTTAGGACTAGCGGGAGGTAGCACCGGGGAGCTGTTTTTT. It is translated as CASSLGLAGGSTGELFF. This chain joins TRBV11-2 and TRBJ2-2; 13 bases align to TRBD2. Germline V gene sequence: CDR1 SGHAT, CDR2 FQNNGV. The CDR3 covers 17 residues. V trimming: 1 base; J trimming: 4 bases; junction bases outside the gene matches: 3.